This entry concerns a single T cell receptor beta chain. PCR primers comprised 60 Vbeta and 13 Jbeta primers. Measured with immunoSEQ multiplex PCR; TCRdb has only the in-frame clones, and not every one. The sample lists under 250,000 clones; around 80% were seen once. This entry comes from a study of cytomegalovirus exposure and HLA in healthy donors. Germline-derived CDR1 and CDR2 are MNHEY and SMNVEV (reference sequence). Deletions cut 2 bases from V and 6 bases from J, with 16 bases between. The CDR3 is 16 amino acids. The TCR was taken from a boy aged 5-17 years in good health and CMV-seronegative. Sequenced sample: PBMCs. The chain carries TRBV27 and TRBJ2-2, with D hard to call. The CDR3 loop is CASSLKPPGQAGELFF. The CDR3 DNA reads TGTGCCAGCAGTTTAAAGCCCCCTGGTCAGGCCGGGGAGCTGTTTTTT.